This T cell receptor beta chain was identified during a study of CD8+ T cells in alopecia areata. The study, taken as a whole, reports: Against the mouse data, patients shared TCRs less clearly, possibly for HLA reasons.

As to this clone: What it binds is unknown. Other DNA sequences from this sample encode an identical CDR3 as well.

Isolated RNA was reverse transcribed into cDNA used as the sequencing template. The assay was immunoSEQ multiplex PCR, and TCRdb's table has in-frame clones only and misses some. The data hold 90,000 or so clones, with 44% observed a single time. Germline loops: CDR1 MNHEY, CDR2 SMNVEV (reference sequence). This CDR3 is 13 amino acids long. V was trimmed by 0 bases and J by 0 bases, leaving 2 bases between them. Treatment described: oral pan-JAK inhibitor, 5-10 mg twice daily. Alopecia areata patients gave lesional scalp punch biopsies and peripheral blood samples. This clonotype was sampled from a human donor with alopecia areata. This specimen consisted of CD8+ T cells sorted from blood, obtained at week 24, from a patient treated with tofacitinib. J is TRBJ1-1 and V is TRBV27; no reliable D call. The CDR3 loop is CASSLSLNTEAFF. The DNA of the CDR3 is TGTGCCAGCAGTTTATCATTGAACACTGAAGCTTTCTTT.